A selection of T cell receptor beta chains follows, all from one sample in a study of blood T cell repertoires in COVID-19. The method was immunoSEQ multiplex PCR; TCRdb's version includes in-frame clones alone and lacks a portion of them. In the table there are 100,000 to 120,000 clones, approximately 79% of which are singletons. Input material: peripheral blood. The receptors shown here come from a woman aged 80 or older with active or convalescent COVID-19. Both conserved end residues are part of each CDR3. The order of the fields is D gene, V gene, J gene, clone size, CDR3 protein, CDR3 DNA. D genes are given only for firm matches. The size of a clone is reported for some rows only, either as once, few or many, or as a class for expanded clones.

>.|TRBV5-1|TRBJ2-3|.
CASRLEQGGTDTQYF
TGCGCCAGCAGGCTCGAACAGGGTGGGACAGATACGCAGTATTTT
>TRBD2|TRBV25-1|TRBJ2-3|.
CASSVDYGREGRTDTQYF
TGTGCCAGCAGTGTTGATTACGGGCGGGAGGGCCGCACAGATACGCAGTATTTT
>TRBD2|TRBV7-3|TRBJ2-3|few
CASSPLAGGDTQYF
TGTGCCAGCAGCCCACTAGCGGGAGGAGATACGCAGTATTTT
>TRBD2|TRBV5-6|TRBJ2-1|.
CASSPGGRGSYNEQFF
TGTGCCAGCAGCCCGGGCGGGAGAGGATCCTACAATGAGCAGTTCTTC
>.|TRBV5-1|TRBJ1-4|.
CASSSGQLPSTNEKLFF
TGCGCCAGCAGCTCTGGACAGCTCCCCTCAACTAATGAAAAACTGTTTTTT
>.|TRBV11-3|TRBJ1-5|.
CASSLDPRRHNQPQHF
TGTGCCAGCAGCTTGGATCCCCGCAGGCACAATCAGCCCCAGCATTTT
>.|TRBV29-1|TRBJ2-2|once
CSVEASANTGELFF
TGCAGCGTTGAGGCCAGCGCGAACACCGGGGAGCTGTTTTTT
>TRBD2|TRBV3-1/TRBV3-2|TRBJ2-1|once
CASSLTSGTYNEQFF
TGTGCCAGCAGCCTAACTAGCGGGACCTACAATGAGCAGTTCTTC
>TRBD1|TRBV5-1|TRBJ1-1|.
CASSFKKGQGSNTEAFF
TGCGCCAGCAGCTTTAAAAAGGGACAGGGTTCGAACACTGAAGCTTTCTTT
>TRBD2|TRBV28|TRBJ2-7|few
CASSFPTSGKTRYEQYF
TGTGCCAGCAGTTTCCCGACTAGCGGGAAAACCCGCTACGAGCAGTACTTC
>TRBD1|TRBV11-2|TRBJ1-1|.
CASSVNPWTGVVTEAFF
TGTGCCAGCAGCGTCAACCCTTGGACAGGGGTGGTCACTGAAGCTTTCTTT
>.|TRBV7-9|TRBJ2-7|.
CASSSTGSEQYF
TGTGCCAGCAGTTCCACAGGGTCCGAGCAGTACTTC
>TRBD2|TRBV28|TRBJ2-1|.
CASSRRGSLHEQFF
TGTGCCAGCAGTCGTCGCGGGAGCCTGCATGAGCAGTTCTTC
>.|TRBV2|TRBJ2-5|.
CASSRDSGGETQYF
TGTGCCAGCAGCCGGGACTCGGGTGGGGAGACCCAGTACTTC
>TRBD1|TRBV29-1|TRBJ1-2|few
CSEKTGDGYTF
TGCAGCGAAAAGACAGGGGATGGCTACACCTTC
>TRBD1|TRBV5-4|TRBJ2-7|.
CASSLRQGGEQYF
TGTGCCAGCAGCTTGCGACAGGGGGGCGAGCAGTACTTC
>.|TRBV18|TRBJ1-3|.
CASSVGGGGNTIYF
TGTGCCAGCTCAGTTGGTGGAGGGGGAAACACCATATATTTT
>TRBD1|TRBV11-3|TRBJ1-1|once
CASSWGTGDTEAFF
TGTGCCAGCAGCTGGGGGACAGGGGACACTGAAGCTTTCTTT
>TRBD1|TRBV4-3|TRBJ2-3|.
CASSQTGGEVSDTQYF
TGCGCCAGCAGCCAAACAGGGGGAGAAGTATCAGATACGCAGTATTTT
>.|TRBV28|TRBJ1-4|.
CASSHLRHQWNEKLFF
TGTGCCAGCAGCCACCTCCGACACCAATGGAATGAAAAACTGTTTTTT
>TRBD2|TRBV28|TRBJ2-3|.
CASSPLAGPTDTQYF
TGTGCCAGCAGCCCCCTAGCGGGACCCACAGATACGCAGTATTTT
>TRBD1|TRBV7-2|TRBJ1-3|.
CASSQSQGASGNTIYF
TGTGCCAGCAGCCAGTCACAGGGGGCTTCTGGAAACACCATATATTTT
>TRBD2|TRBV5-1|TRBJ2-7|.
CASSRTSGSYEQYF
TGCGCCAGCAGCCGAACTAGCGGGAGTTACGAGCAGTACTTC
>.|TRBV4-2|TRBJ2-3|.
CASSRGAGGNTDTQYF
TGTGCCAGCAGCCGGGGCGCAGGTGGTAACACAGATACGCAGTATTTT
>TRBD2|TRBV6-5|TRBJ2-7|few
CASSSRLAGAYEQYF
TGTGCCAGCAGTTCCAGACTAGCGGGAGCCTACGAGCAGTACTTC
>.|TRBV7-9|TRBJ2-5|.
CASSSQRARETQYF
TGTGCCAGCAGCTCCCAGAGGGCCAGGGAGACCCAGTACTTC
>TRBD2|TRBV6-5|TRBJ2-7|.
CAGGGRTSYEQYF
TGTGCCGGGGGGGGGAGGACGTCCTACGAGCAGTACTTC
>TRBD2|TRBV7-3|TRBJ2-1|.
CASSLLPSGRFTYNEQFF
TGTGCCAGCAGCTTACTTCCTAGCGGGAGGTTTACCTACAATGAGCAGTTCTTC
>TRBD1|TRBV4-3|TRBJ2-7|once
CASSQDSGQGIEQYF
TGCGCCAGCAGCCAAGATTCGGGACAGGGAATCGAGCAGTACTTC
>TRBD1|TRBV5-4|TRBJ1-4|once
CASSRQGPGNEKLFF
TGTGCCAGCAGCAGACAGGGGCCCGGTAATGAAAAACTGTTTTTT